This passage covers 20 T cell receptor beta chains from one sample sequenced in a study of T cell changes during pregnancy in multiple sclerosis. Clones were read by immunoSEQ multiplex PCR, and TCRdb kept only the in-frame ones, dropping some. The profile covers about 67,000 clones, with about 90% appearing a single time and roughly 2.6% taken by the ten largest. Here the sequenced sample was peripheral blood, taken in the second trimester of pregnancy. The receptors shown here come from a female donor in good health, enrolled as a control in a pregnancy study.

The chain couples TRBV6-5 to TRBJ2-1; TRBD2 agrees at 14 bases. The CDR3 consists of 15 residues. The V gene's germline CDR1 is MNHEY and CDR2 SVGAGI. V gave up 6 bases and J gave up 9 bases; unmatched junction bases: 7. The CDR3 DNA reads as TGTGCCAGCAGCCCGACTAGCGGGAGGGCCCGTGAGCAGTTCTTC. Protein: CASSPTSGRAREQFF.

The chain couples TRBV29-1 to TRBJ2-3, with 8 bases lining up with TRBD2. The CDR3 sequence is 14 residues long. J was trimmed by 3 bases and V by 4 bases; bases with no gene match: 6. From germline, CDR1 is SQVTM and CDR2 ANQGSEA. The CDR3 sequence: CSVAREGRTDTQYF. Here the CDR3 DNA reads TGCAGCGTTGCCCGGGAGGGCAGGACAGATACGCAGTATTTT.

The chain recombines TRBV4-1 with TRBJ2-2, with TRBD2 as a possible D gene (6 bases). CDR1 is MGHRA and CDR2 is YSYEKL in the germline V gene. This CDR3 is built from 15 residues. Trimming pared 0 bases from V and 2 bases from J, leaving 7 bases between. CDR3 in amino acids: CASSQERGNTGELFF. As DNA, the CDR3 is TGCGCCAGCAGCCAAGAGCGGGGCAACACCGGGGAGCTGTTTTTT.

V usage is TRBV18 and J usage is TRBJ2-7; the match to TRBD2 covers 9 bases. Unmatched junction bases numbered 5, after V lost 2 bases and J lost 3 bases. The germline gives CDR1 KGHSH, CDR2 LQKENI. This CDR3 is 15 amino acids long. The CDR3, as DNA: TGTGCCAGCTCACCAGGTTCTAGCGGGGTCTACGAGCAGTACTTC. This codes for CASSPGSSGVYEQYF.

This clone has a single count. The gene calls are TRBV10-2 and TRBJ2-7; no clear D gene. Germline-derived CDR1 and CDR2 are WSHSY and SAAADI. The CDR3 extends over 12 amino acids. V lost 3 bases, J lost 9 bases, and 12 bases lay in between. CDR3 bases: TGCGCCAGCAGTGAAACCCGGTCGGGGCAGTACTTC. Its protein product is CASSETRSGQYF.

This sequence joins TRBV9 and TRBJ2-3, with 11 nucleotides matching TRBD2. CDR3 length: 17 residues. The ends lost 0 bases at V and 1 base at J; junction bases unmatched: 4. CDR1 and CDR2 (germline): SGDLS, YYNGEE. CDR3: CASSVGNSGRGTDTQYF. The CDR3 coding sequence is TGTGCCAGCAGCGTAGGAAATAGCGGGAGGGGCACAGATACGCAGTATTTT.

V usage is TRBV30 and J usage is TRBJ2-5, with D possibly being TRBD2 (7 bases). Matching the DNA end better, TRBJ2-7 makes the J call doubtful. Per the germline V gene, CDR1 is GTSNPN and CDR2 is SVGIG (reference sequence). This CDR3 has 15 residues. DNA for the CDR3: TGTGCCTGGATGGGAGGGGGGGACGGCACCTACGAGCAGTACTTC. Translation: CAWMGGGDGTYEQYF.

The CDR3: CASSAVPENSPLHF. The DNA for the CDR3 is TGCGCCAGCAGCGCCGTCCCCGAGAATTCACCCCTCCACTTT. The chain couples TRBV5-1 to TRBJ1-6, with D unresolved. This CDR3 spans 14 amino acids. The V end was cut by 4 bases, the J end by 7 bases, with 12 bases between. CDR1 is SGHRS and CDR2 is YFSETQ in the germline V gene. The full variable domain, rest sourced from reference TRBV5-1 and TRBJ1-6, is KAGVTQTPRYLIKTRGQQVTLSCSPISGHRSVSWYQQTPGQGLQFLFEYFSETQRNKGNFPGRFSGRQFSNSRSEMNVSTLELGDSALYLCASSAVPENSPLHFGNGTRLTVT.

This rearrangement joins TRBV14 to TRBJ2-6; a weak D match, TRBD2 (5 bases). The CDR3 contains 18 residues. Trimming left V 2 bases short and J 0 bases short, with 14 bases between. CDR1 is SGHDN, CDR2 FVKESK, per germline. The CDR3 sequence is CASSQRLRRDSGANVLTF. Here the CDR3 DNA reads TGTGCCAGCAGCCAACGACTACGCCGGGACTCTGGGGCCAACGTCCTGACTTTC.

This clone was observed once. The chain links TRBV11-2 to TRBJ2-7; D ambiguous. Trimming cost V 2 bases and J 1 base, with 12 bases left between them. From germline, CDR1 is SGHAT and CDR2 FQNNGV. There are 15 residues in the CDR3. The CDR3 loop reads CASSLTVTESYEQYF. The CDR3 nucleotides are TGTGCCAGCAGCTTAACAGTAACAGAGTCCTACGAGCAGTACTTC. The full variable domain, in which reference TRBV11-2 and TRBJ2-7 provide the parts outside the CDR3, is EAGVAQSPRYKIIEKRQSVAFWCNPISGHATLYWYQQILGQGPKLLIQFQNNGVVDDSQLPKDRFSAERLKGVDSTLKIQPAKLEDSAVYLCASSLTVTESYEQYFGPGTRLTVT.

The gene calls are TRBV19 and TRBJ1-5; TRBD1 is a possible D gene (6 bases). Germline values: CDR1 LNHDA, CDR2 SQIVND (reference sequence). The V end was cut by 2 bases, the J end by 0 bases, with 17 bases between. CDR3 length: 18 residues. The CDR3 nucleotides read TGTGCCAGTAGTATACCCAAGGCAGGGGCGGTTAGCAATCAGCCCCAGCATTTT. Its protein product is CASSIPKAGAVSNQPQHF.

The CDR3 DNA sequence: TGCGCCAGCGGGTACGGACAGGGCTATTACAATGAGCAGTTCTTC. This encodes CASGYGQGYYNEQFF. The chain joins TRBV5-1 to TRBJ2-1, with 8 bases aligning to TRBD1. V lost 7 bases, J lost 4 bases, and 10 bases stayed unmatched. This CDR3 comprises 15 residues. Germline V gives CDR1 SGHRS, CDR2 YFSETQ. Filled out from reference TRBV5-1 and TRBJ2-1, the complete variable domain reads KAGVTQTPRYLIKTRGQQVTLSCSPISGHRSVSWYQQTPGQGLQFLFEYFSETQRNKGNFPGRFSGRQFSNSRSEMNVSTLELGDSALYLCASGYGQGYYNEQFFGPGTRLTVL.

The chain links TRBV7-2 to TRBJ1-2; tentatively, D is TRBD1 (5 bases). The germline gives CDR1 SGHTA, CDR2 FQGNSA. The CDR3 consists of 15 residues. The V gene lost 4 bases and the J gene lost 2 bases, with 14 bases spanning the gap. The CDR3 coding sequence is TGTGCCAGCAGCTACATACTGCGGGGCAACTATGGCTACACCTTC. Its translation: CASSYILRGNYGYTF.

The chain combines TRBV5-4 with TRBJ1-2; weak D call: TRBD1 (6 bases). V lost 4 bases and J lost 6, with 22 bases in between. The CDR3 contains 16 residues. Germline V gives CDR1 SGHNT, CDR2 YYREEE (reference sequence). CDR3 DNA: TGTGCCAGCAGCCTCCCGACAGGCTCCCAGGCGGATGGCTACACCTTC. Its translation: CASSLPTGSQADGYTF. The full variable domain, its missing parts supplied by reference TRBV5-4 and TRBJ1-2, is ETGVTQSPTHLIKTRGQQVTLRCSSQSGHNTVSWYQQALGQGPQFIFQYYREEENGRGNFPPRFSGLQFPNYSSELNVNALELDDSALYLCASSLPTGSQADGYTFGSGTRLTVV.

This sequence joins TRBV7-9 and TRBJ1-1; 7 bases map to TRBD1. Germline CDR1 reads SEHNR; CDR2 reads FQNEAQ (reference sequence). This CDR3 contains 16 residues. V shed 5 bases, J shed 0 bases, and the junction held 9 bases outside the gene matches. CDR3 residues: CASSLPNRGLNTEAFF. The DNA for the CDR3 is TGTGCCAGCAGCCTACCCAACAGGGGCCTGAACACTGAAGCTTTCTTT. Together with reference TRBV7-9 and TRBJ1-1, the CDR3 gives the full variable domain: DTGVSQNPRHKITKRGQNVTFRCDPISEHNRLYWYRQTLGQGPEFLTYFQNEAQLEKSRLLSDRFSAERPKGSFSTLEIQRTEQGDSAMYLCASSLPNRGLNTEAFFGQGTRLTVV.

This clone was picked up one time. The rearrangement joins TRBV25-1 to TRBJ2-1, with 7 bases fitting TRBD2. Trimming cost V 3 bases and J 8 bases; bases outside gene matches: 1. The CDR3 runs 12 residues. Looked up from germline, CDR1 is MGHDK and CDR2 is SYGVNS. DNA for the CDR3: TGTGCCAGCAGTGAGGCGGGAGATGAGCAGTTCTTC. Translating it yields CASSEAGDEQFF.

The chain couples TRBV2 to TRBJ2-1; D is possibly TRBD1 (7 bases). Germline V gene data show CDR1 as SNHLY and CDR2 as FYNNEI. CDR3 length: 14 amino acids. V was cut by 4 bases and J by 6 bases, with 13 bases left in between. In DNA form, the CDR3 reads TGTGCCAGCAGTGCGGACAGGCGGGGCAATGAGCAGTTCTTC. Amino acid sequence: CASSADRRGNEQFF.

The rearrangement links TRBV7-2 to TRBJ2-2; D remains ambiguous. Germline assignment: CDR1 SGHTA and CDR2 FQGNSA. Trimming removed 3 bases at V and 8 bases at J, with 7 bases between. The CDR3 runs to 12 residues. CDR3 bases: TGTGCCAGCAGCTTCCAGGTGGGGGAGCTGTTTTTT. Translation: CASSFQVGELFF.

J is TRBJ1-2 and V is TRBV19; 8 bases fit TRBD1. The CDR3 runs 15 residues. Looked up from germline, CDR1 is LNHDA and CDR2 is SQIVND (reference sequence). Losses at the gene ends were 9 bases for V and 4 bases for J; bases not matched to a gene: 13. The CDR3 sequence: CASLGGQAESYGYTF. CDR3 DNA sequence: TGTGCCAGCCTGGGGGGACAGGCGGAGTCCTATGGCTACACCTTC. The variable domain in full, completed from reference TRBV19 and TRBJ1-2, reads DGGITQSPKYLFRKEGQNVTLSCEQNLNHDAMYWYRQDPGQGLRLIYYSQIVNDFQKGDIAEGYSVSREKKESFPLTVTSAQKNPTAFYLCASLGGQAESYGYTFGSGTRLTVV.

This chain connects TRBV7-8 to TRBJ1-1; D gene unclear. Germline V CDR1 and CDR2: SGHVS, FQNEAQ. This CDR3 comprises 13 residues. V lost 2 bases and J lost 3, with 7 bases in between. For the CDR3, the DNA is TGTGCCAGCAGCTTATTCAGTTACACTGAAGCTTTCTTT. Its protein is CASSLFSYTEAFF.